What follows is one T cell receptor (beta chain) and its context. No antigen is known for it. No much larger clonotype is one base removed from it; base qualities were not supplied. From the cysteine up to the phenylalanine, the CDR3 has a length of 15 residues. The kept DNA is CDR3 alone, 45 bases in frame from the first base. The germline V gene yields SGHRS for CDR1 and YFSETQ for CDR2. The V end loses 4 bases and the J end loses 6 bases, and a stretch of 20 bases separates them. The sample is drawn from a study of regulatory T cells in long-lasting Graves disease (dated by TCRdb to the early 2020s). General notes on the study: Patients with newly diagnosed Graves' disease had been on antithyroid drugs for under 3 months. Peripheral blood TCR sequencing and RNA sequencing compared persistent Graves' disease patients with newly diagnosed Graves' disease patients. The study was registered as a clinical trial and conducted in China. TCR sequencing covered some 13 persistent and around 20 newly diagnosed Graves' disease patients, 33 samples in total. Beyond this particular receptor, the publication reports: Preferential use of TRBV28, TRBJ1-2 and TRBJ2-5 was observed in persistent disease, whereas TRBV20-1 and TRBJ2-1 were favored in newly diagnosed disease. Sequencing and analysis were restricted to the TCR beta chain. A larger number of public clonotypes was shared among persistent patients (around 2,500) than among newly diagnosed patients (roughly 980). The authors noted that the small sample size was a limitation that may lower accuracy. Because the primary lesion, thyroid tissue, could not be accessed, the study looked at peripheral blood alone. Compared with newly diagnosed patients, patients with persistent Graves' disease had lower TCR Shannon entropy and fewer highly expanded clones, which suggests clonal expansion.

Library prep was done by multiplex PCR. Sequencing instrument: Illumina HiSeq 4000. TCR beta libraries were built with iRepertoire HTBI primers and Arm-PCR amplification of CDR3 regions. Gel purification was performed on PCR products prior to sequencing. In the original analysis: A total of 60 to 80 TRBV and more than twelve TRBJ segments were identified across samples and were used for gene usage analysis of CDR3 amino acid clonotypes. COPE and FqMerger were used to merge filtered high-quality paired reads into contigs. Contigs were aligned with BLAST to IMGT TRBV, TRBD and TRBJ reference genes, and CDR3 was defined per IMGT. Any clonotype with a frequency above 0.1% was classified as a highly expanded clone. Shannon entropy served as the measure of repertoire diversity, while the Gini coefficient captured V-J evenness. A clonotype found in more than one individual was treated as public. TCRdb reprocessed the public reads (quality trimming at Q25 with fastp, clone calling with MiXCR) and kept in-frame beta chains. Merged by CDR3 protein, the rows form single entries marked with the most common genes and DNA. The authors' filters were not applied to this entry. This sample has fewer than 550,000 distinct CDR3 sequences in its table, and about 16% of those were observed once. The top ten clonotypes cover 20% to 25% of the sample.

Sample time point, as interpreted from the label and publication: newly diagnosed GD, antithyroid drugs for less than 3 months. For both TCR sequencing and RNA sequencing, RNA was extracted from PBMCs using TRIzol. The diagnosis of Graves' disease was made according to American Thyroid Association guidelines. The patients came from an endocrinology department in Xi'an, China. Each patient gave approximately 10 milliliters of peripheral blood, collected in an EDTA anticoagulant tube. Ficoll Paque Plus density gradient separation was used to isolate PBMCs, and no additional T cell sorting was done. An Agilent 2100 Bioanalyzer and agarose gel were used to assess RNA quality, and a NanoDrop 2000 was used to measure RNA concentration. The same data also went into a second study, on T cells in Graves' hyperthyroidism and ophthalmopathy. The second study reports: Stable Graves' hyperthyroidism was defined as no progression to ophthalmopathy during 18 months of follow-up. Hyperthyroidism patients were newly diagnosed, with disease duration under 2 months, and aged 18 to 65 years. Patients with uncontrolled infections, other autoimmune diseases, pregnancy or lactation were excluded. Diagnoses were established on the basis of clinical symptoms, serum thyroxine and TRAb, thyroid ultrasound, and orbital computed tomography. The TCR CDR3 was subjected to a first round of RT-PCR using the HTBI primer set and the Qiagen OneStep RT-PCR kit. Most expanded thyroid clonotypes (frequency above 0.001) were also found in blood, which suggests that blood repertoires may mirror thyroid immune responses. A model built on a 13 V-J signature distinguished ophthalmopathy from stable hyperthyroidism, reaching over 85% sensitivity and about 81% specificity in cross-validation and 80%/75% in testing. In validation, the model predicted progression to ophthalmopathy a median of around 6.5 months before onset, with over 60% sensitivity and 72.22% specificity. To identify TCR V-J signatures that set the groups apart, the researchers used a discovery cohort of roughly 100 patients, made up of 40 to 45 with Graves' ophthalmopathy and 55 to 65 with stable Graves' hyperthyroidism. Whether ophthalmopathy could be predicted prospectively was tested in an independent validation cohort made up of 18 to 20 hyperthyroidism patients plus 17 patients who later progressed to ophthalmopathy. The 80 to 100 discovery patients were randomly divided into training and test sets at a 7:3 ratio. The study also compared thyroid tissue and blood T-cell repertoires from about six Graves' hyperthyroidism patients. Following sampling, methimazole starting at 30 mg daily was given to hyperthyroidism patients, and high-dose intravenous methylprednisolone was given to ophthalmopathy patients. A second multiplex PCR round built the libraries, followed by size selection and purification. Sequencing of the libraries was done on an Illumina HiSeq2000 using paired-end 100 bp reads. SOAPnuke was used to process the raw data, throwing out any read that contained adapters or uncalled bases, had a mean Phred below 15, or lacked an exact constant-primer or identifier match. High-quality paired reads were merged with COPE v1.2.5, and unique nucleotide sequences were defined as clonotypes. MiTCR v1.1 was used to align the clonotypes against IMGT TRBV, TRBD and TRBJ reference segments. Only V-J combinations with frequency above 0.0001, covering 99.2% of repertoires, were analysed. A TCS score was defined as the ratio of F50 (clonal expansion) to E x V (chaos), with BLOSUM62-based TCRdist applied between CDR3 peptides within each V-J. Welch's t-statistics and random forest reduced around 510 V-J features to 13, which were used in a naive Bayes classifier (R e1071). Sample size was not statistically predetermined, and investigators were not blinded to group allocation. The paper reports TCR Vbeta CDR3 sequencing of 135 peripheral blood samples: over 40 ophthalmopathy, about 75 hyperthyroidism and some 17 progressor patients.

The chain couples TRBV5-1 to TRBJ2-7, with a weak D call of TRBD2 (7 bases match). Sequenced material: peripheral blood mononuclear cells (PBMCs), taken at new diagnosis, from a patient treated with antithyroid drugs. This TCR was sampled from a woman in her late teens or twenties with Graves disease. Donor details come from another sample of the same person, matched by shared clones. The sequence in DNA is TGCGCCAGCAGCGGTCCCTCGGGGGGCCCTCTCGAGCAGTACTTC. It translates as CASSGPSGGPLEQYF.